These 5 T cell receptor beta chains were all obtained from the same sample, sequenced in a study of cytomegalovirus exposure and HLA in healthy donors. TCRdb's table, derived via immunoSEQ multiplex PCR, lists solely in-frame clones and lacks some. The sample lists fewer than 250,000 clones, 85% to 90% seen once, with roughly 2.5% in the top ten. Sequencing used PBMCs. The receptors come from a man younger than 30 in good health and CMV-seronegative.

The chain has TRBV4-3 and TRBJ2-7; D is perhaps TRBD1 (6 bases). Trimming removed 3 bases from V and 2 bases from J, with 20 bases in between. The CDR3 sequence is 17 residues long. The germline V gene has CDR1 LGHNA and CDR2 YSLEER. The CDR3 DNA sequence: TGCGCCAGCAGCCATCACCTCCCCCGGGACAAAGCCTACGAGCAGTACTTC. This encodes CASSHHLPRDKAYEQYF.

This chain joins TRBV7-8 and TRBJ1-4; tentative D call: TRBD1 (6 bases). The ends were cut back, 5 bases at V and 8 bases at J, with 15 bases in the middle. Germline CDR1 SGHVS, CDR2 FQNEAQ. This CDR3 has 14 amino acids. The CDR3 bases are TGTGCCAGCAGCCCAGGGGCGCCAGCCGAAAAACTGTTTTTT. This codes for CASSPGAPAEKLFF.

The table lists this clone with a count of one. This chain links TRBV2 with TRBJ2-3, with TRBD2 matching 8 bases. V was clipped by 7 bases and J by 0 bases; unmatched bases: 15. CDR1 SNHLY and CDR2 FYNNEI come from the germline V gene. CDR3 length: 18 amino acids. CDR3 in amino acids: CASKWRLAGLSSTDTQYF. The CDR3 DNA reads TGTGCCAGCAAATGGAGGTTAGCGGGACTCTCCAGCACAGATACGCAGTATTTT.

This chain links TRBV5-4 with TRBJ2-1; weak D call: TRBD2 (6 bases). The CDR3 consists of 14 residues. CDR1 SGHNT and CDR2 YYREEE come from the germline V gene (reference sequence). Trimming stripped 4 bases from V and 1 base from J, with 9 bases between. CDR3 protein: CASSPGLSYNEQFF. The CDR3 DNA reads TGTGCCAGCAGCCCGGGACTTTCCTACAATGAGCAGTTCTTC. The variable domain in full, with the rest retrieved from reference TRBV5-4 and TRBJ2-1, is ETGVTQSPTHLIKTRGQQVTLRCSSQSGHNTVSWYQQALGQGPQFIFQYYREEENGRGNFPPRFSGLQFPNYSSELNVNALELDDSALYLCASSPGLSYNEQFFGPGTRLTVL.

The rearrangement uses TRBV18 and TRBJ2-2, with D tentatively TRBD1 (5 bases). Trimming took off 6 bases at V and 1 base at J, with 15 bases between the two ends. CDR3 size: 16 residues. CDR1 is KGHSH and CDR2 is LQKENI in the germline V gene. The CDR3 spells CASSLQTVENTGELFF. Written as DNA, the CDR3 is TGTGCCAGCTCTCTTCAGACAGTCGAGAACACCGGGGAGCTGTTTTTT.